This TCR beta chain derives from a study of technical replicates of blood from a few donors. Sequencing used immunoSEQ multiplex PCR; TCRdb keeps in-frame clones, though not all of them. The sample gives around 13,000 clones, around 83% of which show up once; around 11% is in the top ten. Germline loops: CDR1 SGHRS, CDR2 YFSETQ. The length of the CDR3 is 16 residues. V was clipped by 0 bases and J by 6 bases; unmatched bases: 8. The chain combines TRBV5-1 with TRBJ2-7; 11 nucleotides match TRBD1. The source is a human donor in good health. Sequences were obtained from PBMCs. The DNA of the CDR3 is TGCGCCAGCAGCTTGGCCCTGGGGACAGGGGGGGGCGAGCAGTACTTC. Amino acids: CASSLALGTGGGEQYF.